This T cell receptor (beta chain) was captured in a study of blood T cell repertoires in COVID-19. Overall study: The United States, Italy and Spain supplied acute and convalescent COVID-19 samples.

The CDR3 covers 17 residues. CDR1 and CDR2 (germline): LGHNA, YSLEER. J lost 6 bases, V lost 3 bases, and 17 bases had no gene match. Produced via immunoSEQ multiplex PCR; TCRdb's table is partial and in-frame only. The repertoire includes approximately 310,000 clones, around 87% of them detected once, and 1% sits in the top ten. The chain employs TRBV4-3 and TRBJ2-7; 7 bases are shared with TRBD1. The sequenced sample consisted of peripheral blood. This receptor was obtained from a man between 45 and 60 years old with active or convalescent COVID-19. The CDR3 nucleotides read TGCGCCAGCAGCCAGGGAATGTCGGCGACAGGGTTCGGCGAGCAGTACTTC. Encoded protein: CASSQGMSATGFGEQYF.